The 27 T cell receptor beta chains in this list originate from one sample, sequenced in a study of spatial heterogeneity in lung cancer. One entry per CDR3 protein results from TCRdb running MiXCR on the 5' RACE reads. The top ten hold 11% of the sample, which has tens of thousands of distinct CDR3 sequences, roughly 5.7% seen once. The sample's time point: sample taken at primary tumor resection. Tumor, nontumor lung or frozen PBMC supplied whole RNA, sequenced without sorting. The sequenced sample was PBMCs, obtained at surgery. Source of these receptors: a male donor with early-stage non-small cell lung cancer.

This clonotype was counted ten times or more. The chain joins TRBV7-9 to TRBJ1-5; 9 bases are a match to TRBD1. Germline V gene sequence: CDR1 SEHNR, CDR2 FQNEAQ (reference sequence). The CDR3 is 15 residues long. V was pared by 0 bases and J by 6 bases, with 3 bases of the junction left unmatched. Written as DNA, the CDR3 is TGTGCCAGCAGCTTAGCGGGGACAGGGACTCAGCCCCAGCATTTT. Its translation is CASSLAGTGTQPQHF.

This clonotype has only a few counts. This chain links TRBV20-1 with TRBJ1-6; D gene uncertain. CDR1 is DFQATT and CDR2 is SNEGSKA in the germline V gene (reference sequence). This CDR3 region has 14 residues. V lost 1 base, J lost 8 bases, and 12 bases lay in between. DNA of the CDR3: TGCAGTGCTAGAGCGTGGGGTGGGTATTCACCCCTCCACTTT. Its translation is CSARAWGGYSPLHF.

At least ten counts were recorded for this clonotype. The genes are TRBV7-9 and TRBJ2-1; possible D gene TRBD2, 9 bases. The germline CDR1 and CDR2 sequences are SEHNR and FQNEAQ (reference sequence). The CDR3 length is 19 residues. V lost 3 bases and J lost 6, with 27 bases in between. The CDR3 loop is CASSFTGQVAGDRGNEQFF. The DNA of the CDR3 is TGTGCCAGCAGCTTTACCGGACAGGTAGCGGGAGACAGGGGCAATGAGCAGTTCTTC.

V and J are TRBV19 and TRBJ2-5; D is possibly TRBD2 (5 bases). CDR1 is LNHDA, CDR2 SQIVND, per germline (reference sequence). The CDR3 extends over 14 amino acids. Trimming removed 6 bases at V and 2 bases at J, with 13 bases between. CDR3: CASSPGYQQETQYF. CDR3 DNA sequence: TGTGCCAGTAGCCCGGGGTACCAACAAGAGACCCAGTACTTC.

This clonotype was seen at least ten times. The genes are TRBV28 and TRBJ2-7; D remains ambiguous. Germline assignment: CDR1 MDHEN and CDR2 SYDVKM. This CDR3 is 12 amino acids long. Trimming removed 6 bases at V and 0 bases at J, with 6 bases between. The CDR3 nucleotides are TGTGCCAGCAGGCATAGCTCCTACGAGCAGTACTTC. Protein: CASRHSSYEQYF.

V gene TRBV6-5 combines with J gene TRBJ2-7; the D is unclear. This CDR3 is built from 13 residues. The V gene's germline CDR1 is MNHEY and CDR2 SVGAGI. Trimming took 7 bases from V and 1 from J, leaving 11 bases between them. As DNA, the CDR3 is TGTGCCAGCACCCTGAGTGGGTCCTACGAGCAGTACTTC. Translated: CASTLSGSYEQYF.

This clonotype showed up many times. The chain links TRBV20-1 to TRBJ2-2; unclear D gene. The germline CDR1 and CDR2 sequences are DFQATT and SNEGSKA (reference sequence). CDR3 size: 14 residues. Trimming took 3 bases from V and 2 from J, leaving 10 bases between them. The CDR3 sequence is CSASMGKNTGELFF. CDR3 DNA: TGCAGTGCTAGTATGGGGAAAAACACCGGGGAGCTGTTTTTT.

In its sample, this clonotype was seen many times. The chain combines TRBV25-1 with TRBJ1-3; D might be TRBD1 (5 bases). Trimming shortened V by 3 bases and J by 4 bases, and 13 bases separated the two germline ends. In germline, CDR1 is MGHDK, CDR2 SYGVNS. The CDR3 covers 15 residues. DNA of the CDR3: TGTGCCAGCAGTGATACAAGGGCAGGGGGAAACACCATATATTTT. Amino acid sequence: CASSDTRAGGNTIYF.

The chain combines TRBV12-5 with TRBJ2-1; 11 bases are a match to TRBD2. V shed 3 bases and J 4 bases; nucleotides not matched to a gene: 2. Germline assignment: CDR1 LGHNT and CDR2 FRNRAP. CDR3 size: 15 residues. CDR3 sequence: CASGLLAGDYNEQFF. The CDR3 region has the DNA TGTGCTAGTGGTTTACTAGCGGGGGATTACAATGAGCAGTTCTTC.

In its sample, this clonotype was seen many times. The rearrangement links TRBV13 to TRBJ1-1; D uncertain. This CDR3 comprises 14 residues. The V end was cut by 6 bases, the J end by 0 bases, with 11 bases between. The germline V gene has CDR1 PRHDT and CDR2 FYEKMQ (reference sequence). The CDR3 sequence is CASSIGLLNTEAFF. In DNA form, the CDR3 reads TGTGCCAGCAGTATCGGACTGCTGAACACTGAAGCTTTCTTT.

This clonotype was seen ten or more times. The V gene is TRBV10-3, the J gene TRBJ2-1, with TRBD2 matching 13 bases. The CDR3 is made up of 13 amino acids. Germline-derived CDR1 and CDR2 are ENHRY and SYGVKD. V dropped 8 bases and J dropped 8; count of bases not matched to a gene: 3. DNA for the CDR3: TGTGCCATCCGGACTAGCGGGAGCGATGAGCAGTTCTTC. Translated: CAIRTSGSDEQFF.

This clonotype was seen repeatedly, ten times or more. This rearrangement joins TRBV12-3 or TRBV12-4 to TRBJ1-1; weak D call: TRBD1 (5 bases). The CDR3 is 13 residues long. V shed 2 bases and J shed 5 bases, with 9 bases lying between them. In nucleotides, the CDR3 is TGTGCCAGCAGTTTAATTGAGGGGACTGAAGCTTTCTTT. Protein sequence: CASSLIEGTEAFF.

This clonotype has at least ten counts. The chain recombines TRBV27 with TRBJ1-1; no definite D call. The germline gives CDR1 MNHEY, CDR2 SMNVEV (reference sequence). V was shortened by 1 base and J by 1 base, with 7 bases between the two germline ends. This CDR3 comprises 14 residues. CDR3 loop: CASSLYGPNTEAFF. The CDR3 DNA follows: TGTGCCAGCAGTTTATACGGACCGAACACTGAAGCTTTCTTT.

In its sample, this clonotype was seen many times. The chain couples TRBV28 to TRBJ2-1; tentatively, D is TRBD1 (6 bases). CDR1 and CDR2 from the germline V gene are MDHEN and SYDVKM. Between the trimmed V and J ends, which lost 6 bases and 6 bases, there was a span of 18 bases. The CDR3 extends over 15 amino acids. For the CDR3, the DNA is TGTGCCAGCAGCTTCAGGGGAAGGAAAGGCAATGAGCAGTTCTTC. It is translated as CASSFRGRKGNEQFF. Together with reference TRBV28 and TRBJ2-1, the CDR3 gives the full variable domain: DVKVTQSSRYLVKRTGEKVFLECVQDMDHENMFWYRQDPGLGLRLIYFSYDVKMKEKGDIPEGYSVSREKKERFSLILESASTNQTSMYLCASSFRGRKGNEQFFGPGTRLTVL.

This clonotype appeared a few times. In DNA, the CDR3 is TGTGCCAGCAGTCCCAGGGACAGCTCCTACAATGAGCAGTTCTTC. This codes for CASSPRDSSYNEQFF. The chain is built from TRBV12-3 or TRBV12-4 and TRBJ2-1; TRBD1 agrees at 7 bases. There are 15 residues in the CDR3. V shed 5 bases and J 0 bases; nucleotides not matched to a gene: 4.

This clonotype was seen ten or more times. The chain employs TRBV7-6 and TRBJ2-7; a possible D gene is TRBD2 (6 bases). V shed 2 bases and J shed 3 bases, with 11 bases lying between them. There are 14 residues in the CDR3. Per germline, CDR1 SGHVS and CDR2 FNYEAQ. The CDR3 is CASSLSRDNYEQYF. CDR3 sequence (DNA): TGTGCCAGCAGCTTATCGCGGGATAACTACGAGCAGTACTTC.

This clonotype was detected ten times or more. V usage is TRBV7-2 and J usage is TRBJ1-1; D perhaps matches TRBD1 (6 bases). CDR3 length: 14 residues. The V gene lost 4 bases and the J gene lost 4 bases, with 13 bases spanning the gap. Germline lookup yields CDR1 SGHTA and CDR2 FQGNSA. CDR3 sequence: CASSSQGRSTEAFF. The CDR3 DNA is TGTGCCAGCAGCTCTCAGGGGAGGAGCACTGAAGCTTTCTTT.

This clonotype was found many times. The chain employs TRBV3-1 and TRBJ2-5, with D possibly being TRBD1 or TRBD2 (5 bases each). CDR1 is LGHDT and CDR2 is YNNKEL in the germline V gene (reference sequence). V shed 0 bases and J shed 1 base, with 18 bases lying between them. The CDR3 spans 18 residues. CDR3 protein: CASSQDKWGEGSQETQYF. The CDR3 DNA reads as TGTGCCAGCAGCCAAGATAAGTGGGGCGAGGGGAGCCAAGAGACCCAGTACTTC.

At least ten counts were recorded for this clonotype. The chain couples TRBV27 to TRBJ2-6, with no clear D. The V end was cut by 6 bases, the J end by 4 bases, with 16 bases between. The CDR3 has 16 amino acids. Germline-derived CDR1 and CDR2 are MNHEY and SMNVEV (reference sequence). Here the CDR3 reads CASRTLLGRGANVLTF. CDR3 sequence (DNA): TGTGCCAGCAGAACCCTCTTGGGAAGGGGGGCCAACGTCCTGACTTTC.

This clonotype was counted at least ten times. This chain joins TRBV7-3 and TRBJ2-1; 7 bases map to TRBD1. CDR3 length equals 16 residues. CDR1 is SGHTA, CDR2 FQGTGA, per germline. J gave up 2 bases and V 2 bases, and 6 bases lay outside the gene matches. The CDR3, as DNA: TGTGCCAGCAGCTTAGGATCCAGGGGGACCTACAATGAGCAGTTCTTC. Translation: CASSLGSRGTYNEQFF.

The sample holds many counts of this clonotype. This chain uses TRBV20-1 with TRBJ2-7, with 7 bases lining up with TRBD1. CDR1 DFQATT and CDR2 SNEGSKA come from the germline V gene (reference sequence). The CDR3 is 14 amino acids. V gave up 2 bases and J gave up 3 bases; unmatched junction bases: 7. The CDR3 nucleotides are TGCAGTGCTAGAAAAGGGACAGACCTCTACGAGCAGTACTTC. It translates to CSARKGTDLYEQYF.

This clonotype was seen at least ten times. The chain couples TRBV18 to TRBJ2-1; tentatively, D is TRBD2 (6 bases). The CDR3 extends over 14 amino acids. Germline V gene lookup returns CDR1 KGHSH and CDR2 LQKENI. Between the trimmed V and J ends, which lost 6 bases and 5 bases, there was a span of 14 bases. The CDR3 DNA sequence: TGTGCCAGCTCGCCCGGCTCTAGCGACAATGAGCAGTTCTTC. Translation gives CASSPGSSDNEQFF.

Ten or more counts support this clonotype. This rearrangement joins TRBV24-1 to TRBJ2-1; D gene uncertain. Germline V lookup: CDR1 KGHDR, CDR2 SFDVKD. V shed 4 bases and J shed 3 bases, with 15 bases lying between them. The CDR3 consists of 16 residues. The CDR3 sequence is CATSEAKATYYNEQFF. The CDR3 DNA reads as TGTGCCACCAGTGAAGCTAAGGCAACTTACTACAATGAGCAGTTCTTC.

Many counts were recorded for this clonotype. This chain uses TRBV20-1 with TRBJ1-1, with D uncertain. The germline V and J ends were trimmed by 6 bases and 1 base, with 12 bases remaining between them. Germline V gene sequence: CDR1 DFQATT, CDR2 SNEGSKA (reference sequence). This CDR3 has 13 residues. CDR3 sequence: CSARPYTNTEAFF. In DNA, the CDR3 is TGCAGTGCGCGTCCGTACACGAACACTGAAGCTTTCTTT.

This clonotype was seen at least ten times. The DNA for the CDR3 is TGCAGTGCTAGAGATCCGGGACTGACTTGGGGTGAGCAGTTCTTC. It specifies CSARDPGLTWGEQFF. The chain links TRBV20-1 to TRBJ2-1, with TRBD2 as a possible D gene (6 bases). The V end lost 0 bases, the J end lost 9 bases, and 18 bases lay between the germline ends. This CDR3 is 15 amino acids long. The germline V gene has CDR1 DFQATT and CDR2 SNEGSKA (reference sequence).

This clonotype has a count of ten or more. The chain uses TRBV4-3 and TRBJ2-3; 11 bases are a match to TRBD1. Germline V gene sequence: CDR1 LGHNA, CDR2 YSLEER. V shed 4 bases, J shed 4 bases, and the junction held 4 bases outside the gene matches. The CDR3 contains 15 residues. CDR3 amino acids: CASSPDRGHADTQYF. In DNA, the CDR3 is TGCGCCAGCAGCCCGGACAGGGGGCATGCAGATACGCAGTATTTT.

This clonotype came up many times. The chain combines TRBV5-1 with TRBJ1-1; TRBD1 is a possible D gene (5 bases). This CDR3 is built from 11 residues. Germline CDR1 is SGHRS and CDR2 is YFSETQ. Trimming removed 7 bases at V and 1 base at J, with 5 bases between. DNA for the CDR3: TGCGCCAGCGGGACGAACACTGAAGCTTTCTTT. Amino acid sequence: CASGTNTEAFF.